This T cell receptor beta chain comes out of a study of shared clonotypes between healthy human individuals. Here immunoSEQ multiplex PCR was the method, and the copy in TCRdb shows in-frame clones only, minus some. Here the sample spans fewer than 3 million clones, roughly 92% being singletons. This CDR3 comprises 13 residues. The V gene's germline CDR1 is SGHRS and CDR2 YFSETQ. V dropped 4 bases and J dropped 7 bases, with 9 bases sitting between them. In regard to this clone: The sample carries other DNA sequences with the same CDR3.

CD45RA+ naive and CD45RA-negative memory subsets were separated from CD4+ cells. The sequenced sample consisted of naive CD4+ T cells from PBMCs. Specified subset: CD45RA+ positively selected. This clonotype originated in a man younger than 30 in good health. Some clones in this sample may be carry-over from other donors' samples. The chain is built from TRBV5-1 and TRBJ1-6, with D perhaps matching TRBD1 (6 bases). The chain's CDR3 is CASSLDRNSPLHF. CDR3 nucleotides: TGCGCCAGCAGCCTGGACAGAAATTCACCCCTCCACTTT.